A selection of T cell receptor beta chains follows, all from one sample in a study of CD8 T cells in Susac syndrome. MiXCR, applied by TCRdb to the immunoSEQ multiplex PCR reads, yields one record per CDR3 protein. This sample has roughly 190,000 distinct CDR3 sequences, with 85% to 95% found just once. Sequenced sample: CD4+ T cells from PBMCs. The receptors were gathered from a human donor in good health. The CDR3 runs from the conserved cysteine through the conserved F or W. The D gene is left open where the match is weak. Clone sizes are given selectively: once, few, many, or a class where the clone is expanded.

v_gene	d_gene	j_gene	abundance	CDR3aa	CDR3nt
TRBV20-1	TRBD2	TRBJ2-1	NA	CSARQSLAGGYNEQFF	TGCAGTGCTAGACAGTCCCTAGCGGGAGGGTACAATGAGCAGTTCTTC
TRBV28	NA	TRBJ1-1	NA	CASSLHSSRDTEAFF	TGTGCCAGCAGTTTACACAGTTCGCGGGACACTGAAGCTTTCTTT
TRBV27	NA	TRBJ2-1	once	CASSLSGGVGEQFF	TGTGCCAGCAGTTTATCAGGAGGGGTGGGTGAGCAGTTCTTC
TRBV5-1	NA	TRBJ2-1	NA	CASSRPSTNEQFF	TGCGCCAGCAGTAGACCAAGTACTAATGAGCAGTTCTTC
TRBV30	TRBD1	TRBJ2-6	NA	CAWRAGQGPNHSGANVLTF	TGTGCCTGGAGGGCGGGACAGGGGCCGAACCACTCTGGGGCCAACGTCCTGACTTTC
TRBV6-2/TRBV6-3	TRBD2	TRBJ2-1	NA	CASVSYSGRVSEQFF	TGTGCCAGCGTATCCTATAGCGGGAGGGTCAGTGAGCAGTTCTTC
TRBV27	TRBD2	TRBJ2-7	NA	CASSLGLAGRDEQYF	TGTGCCAGCAGTTTAGGGCTAGCGGGAAGAGACGAGCAGTACTTC
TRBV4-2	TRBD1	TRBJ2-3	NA	CASSPGTGGLDTQYF	TGTGCCAGCAGCCCGGGGACAGGGGGCCTTGATACGCAGTATTTT
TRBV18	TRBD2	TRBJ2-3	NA	CASSPRLADLGDTQYF	TGTGCCAGCTCTCCAAGACTAGCGGATTTGGGGGATACGCAGTATTTT
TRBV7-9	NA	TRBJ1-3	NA	CASRAGRGYGNTIYF	TGTGCCAGCAGGGCGGGAAGGGGATATGGAAACACCATATATTTT
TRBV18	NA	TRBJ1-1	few	CASSPAGDTEAFF	TGTGCCAGCTCACCTGCGGGTGACACTGAAGCTTTCTTT
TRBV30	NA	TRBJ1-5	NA	CAWRQGPNQPQHF	TGTGCCTGGAGACAGGGCCCCAATCAGCCCCAGCATTTT
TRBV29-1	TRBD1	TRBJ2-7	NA	CSVGTGLEEQYF	TGCAGCGTTGGGACAGGCCTCGAAGAGCAGTACTTC
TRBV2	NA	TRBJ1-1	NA	CASSEWVVMNTEAFF	TGTGCCAGCAGTGAGTGGGTAGTCATGAACACTGAAGCTTTCTTT
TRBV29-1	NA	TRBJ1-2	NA	CSVRGYYGYTF	TGCAGCGTTCGGGGGTACTATGGCTACACCTTC
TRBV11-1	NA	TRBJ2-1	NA	CASSFRPSPPEQFF	TGTGCCAGCAGCTTTAGACCGAGTCCTCCTGAGCAGTTCTTC
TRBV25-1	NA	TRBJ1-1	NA	CASSESRAAEAFF	TGTGCCAGCAGTGAATCGCGGGCAGCTGAAGCTTTCTTT
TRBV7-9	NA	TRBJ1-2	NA	CASSAGNYGYTF	TGTGCCAGCAGTGCAGGCAACTATGGCTACACCTTC
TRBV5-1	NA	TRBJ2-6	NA	CASSLENSGANVLTF	TGCGCCAGCAGCTTGGAGAACTCTGGGGCCAACGTCCTGACTTTC
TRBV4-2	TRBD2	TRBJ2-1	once	CASSQASGEYNEQFF	TGTGCCAGCAGCCAAGCTAGCGGAGAGTACAATGAGCAGTTCTTC
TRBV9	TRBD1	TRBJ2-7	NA	CASSLEVTGPYEQYF	TGTGCCAGCAGCCTAGAGGTGACAGGGCCCTACGAGCAGTACTTC
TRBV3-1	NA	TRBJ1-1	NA	CASSRSGAGDTEAFF	TGTGCCAGCAGCCGATCAGGGGCTGGGGACACTGAAGCTTTCTTT
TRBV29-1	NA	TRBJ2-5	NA	CSVLPGETQYF	TGCAGCGTTTTGCCGGGAGAGACCCAGTACTTC
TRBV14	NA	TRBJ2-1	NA	CASSHRRGMGEQFF	TGTGCCAGCAGCCATAGGCGGGGAATGGGGGAGCAGTTCTTC
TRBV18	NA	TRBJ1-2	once	CASSHDSYGYTF	TGTGCCAGCTCACATGACAGCTATGGCTACACCTTC
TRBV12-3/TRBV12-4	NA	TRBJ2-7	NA	CASSRAPLGYEQYF	TGTGCCAGCAGTAGAGCCCCACTAGGGTACGAGCAGTACTTC
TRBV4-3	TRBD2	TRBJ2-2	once	CASSQEHASGYTGELFF	TGCGCCAGCAGCCAAGAACACGCTAGCGGGTATACCGGGGAGCTGTTTTTT
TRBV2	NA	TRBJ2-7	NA	CASSVFRSEQYF	TGTGCCAGCAGTGTGTTCAGATCCGAGCAGTACTTC
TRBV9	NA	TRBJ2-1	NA	CASSSRTEDEQFF	TGTGCCAGCAGCTCTCGGACTGAAGATGAGCAGTTCTTC
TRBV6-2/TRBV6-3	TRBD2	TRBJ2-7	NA	CASSYEPGLAREQYF	TGTGCCAGCAGTTACGAACCGGGACTAGCGAGGGAGCAGTACTTC
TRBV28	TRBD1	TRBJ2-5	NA	CASSLGQDARETQYF	TGTGCCAGCAGTCTTGGACAGGACGCGAGGGAGACCCAGTACTTC